Below, 11 T cell receptor beta chains from the same sample are listed, as sequenced in a study of post-analysis software for immune sequencing data. Prepared TCR beta cDNA libraries contained unique molecular identifiers. Via MiXCR, TCRdb re-called the PCR reads, giving one row per CDR3 protein. The sample lists hundreds of thousands of distinct CDR3 sequences, roughly 27% seen once, with more than 0.45% in the top ten. Their target antigens are unknown. Points from the study as a whole: Controls had lower frequencies than patients of four or five TRBV segments, which included TRBV5-6, TRBV5-1 and TRBV20-1.

Sequenced input: blood. These receptors came from a girl aged 5-17 years with multiple sclerosis.

The chain joins TRBV7-2 to TRBJ2-5; D not certain. The CDR3 has 15 residues. V was cut by 5 bases and J by 5 bases, with 18 bases left in between. Germline V CDR1 and CDR2: SGHTA, FQGNSA. This CDR3 is CASSISTDIRETQYF. CDR3 DNA: TGTGCCAGCAGCATTTCCACCGATATTCGGGAGACCCAGTACTTC.

This clonotype appeared many times. The genes are TRBV4-2 and TRBJ2-1, with a weak D call TRBD1 (7 bases). Germline V gene sequence: CDR1 LGHNA, CDR2 YNFKEQ. CDR3 length: 13 amino acids. The V end lost 4 bases, the J end lost 8 bases, and 12 bases lay between the germline ends. CDR3 sequence reads: CASSLRGAHEQFF. CDR3 nucleotides: TGTGCCAGCAGCCTCAGGGGGGCGCATGAGCAGTTCTTC.

The chain recombines TRBV5-1 with TRBJ1-6; 9 positions agree with TRBD1. V was pared by 4 bases and J by 9 bases, with 8 bases of the junction left unmatched. The CDR3 is 15 residues long. Germline CDR1 is SGHRS and CDR2 is YFSETQ. The CDR3 spells CASSTWDRDGSPLHF. CDR3 bases: TGCGCCAGCAGCACATGGGACAGGGATGGTTCACCCCTCCACTTT.

The V gene is TRBV20-1, the J gene TRBJ2-7; D might be TRBD1 (6 bases). The CDR3 extends over 14 amino acids. V shed 7 bases and J shed 1 base, with 17 bases lying between them. Per the germline V gene, CDR1 is DFQATT and CDR2 is SNEGSKA (reference sequence). This chain's CDR3 is CSVSARDISYEQYF. The CDR3, as DNA: TGCAGTGTTAGCGCCCGGGACATTTCCTACGAGCAGTACTTC.

Comments on this clonotype: The junction departs from the called germline gene at one end, perhaps through a read error. This chain uses TRBV11-2 with TRBJ2-1, with 11 nucleotides matching TRBD2. The CDR3 is 17 amino acids. Germline CDR1 and CDR2: SGHAT and FQNNGV. CDR3 loop: CASSLDRLAGRTNGQFF. In DNA, the CDR3 is TGTGCCAGCAGCTTAGATCGACTAGCGGGGCGGACCAATGGGCAGTTCTTC.

The V call is TRBV4-3, the J call TRBJ1-2; D gene ambiguous. This CDR3 contains 15 residues. The V gene's germline CDR1 is LGHNA and CDR2 YSLEER. V lost 0 bases and J 1 base, leaving 9 bases between the germline ends. The CDR3 protein is CASSQDLSDNYGYTF. The DNA for the CDR3 is TGCGCCAGCAGCCAAGATCTTTCGGATAACTATGGCTACACCTTC.

The chain has TRBV4-1 and TRBJ2-2; D is possibly TRBD2 (5 bases). Germline V gene sequence: CDR1 MGHRA, CDR2 YSYEKL. The CDR3 runs 17 residues. Trimming cost V 0 bases and J 5 bases, with 16 bases left between them. CDR3 residues: CASSQDYRGRGTGELFF. The CDR3 DNA sequence: TGCGCCAGCAGCCAAGATTATCGTGGTCGCGGGACCGGGGAGCTGTTTTTT.

This clonotype was seen once. The gene calls are TRBV6-5 and TRBJ2-7; 9 nucleotides align to TRBD2. Per the germline V gene, CDR1 is MNHEY and CDR2 is SVGAGI. The CDR3 spans 17 residues. Trimming removed 4 bases from V and 1 base from J; junction bases left unmatched: 11. CDR3 nucleotide sequence: TGTGCCAGCAGTTCCCTGAGGGGGACTAGCCAGTCCTACGAGCAGTACTTC. It yields the protein CASSSLRGTSQSYEQYF.

This clonotype appeared a single time. Germline is not matched at one junction end, which may reflect a read error. This chain joins TRBV10-3 and TRBJ2-2; D gene uncertain. Germline assignment: CDR1 ENHRY and CDR2 SYGVKD. This CDR3 has 14 residues. CDR3 sequence (DNA): TGCGCCAGTAGAGTGCTAGCGAACACCGGGGAGCTGTTTTTT. Translation gives CASRVLANTGELFF.

The genes are TRBV7-2 and TRBJ1-5; TRBD1 is a possible D gene (6 bases). The CDR3 length is 13 residues. Germline V gene lookup returns CDR1 SGHTA and CDR2 FQGNSA. V lost 5 bases and J 5 bases, leaving 10 bases between the germline ends. CDR3 DNA: TGTGCCAGCAGCCCCAAGGGGGATCAGCCCCAGCATTTT. It encodes CASSPKGDQPQHF.

This clonotype was counted only a few times. V is TRBV7-9 and J is TRBJ1-5, with TRBD1 identical over 9 bases. This CDR3 region has 17 residues. Germline V lookup: CDR1 SEHNR, CDR2 FQNEAQ (reference sequence). J lost 9 bases, V lost 5 bases, and 17 bases had no gene match. The CDR3 here is CASSPGQGTTSGRPQHF. The CDR3 region has the DNA TGTGCCAGCAGCCCGGGACAGGGAACCACCTCGGGTCGGCCCCAGCATTTT.